Included here is one TCR beta chain sequence, with context. Antigen: not known. This record belongs to a study of cytomegalovirus exposure and HLA in healthy donors. The study's findings and limits: As a later analysis revealed, the rate of TCR association differed by HLA locus, with DRB1 most and HLA-C fewest. Confirmation in vitro established that a few CMV-associated chains were specific for CMV antigens.

The ends lost 5 bases at V and 8 bases at J; junction bases unmatched: 12. The V gene's germline CDR1 is MDHEN and CDR2 SYDVKM. This CDR3 has 15 residues. Researchers ran the PCR with 60 Vbeta and 13 Jbeta primers. Assay used: immunoSEQ multiplex PCR; TCRdb lists only in-frame clones, some missing. The repertoire consists of 110,000 to 150,000 clones, with approximately 63% occurring once and the leading ten covering under 2.5%. The receptor comes from a woman between 55 and 75 years old in good health and CMV-seropositive. Sequencing used PBMCs. The chain employs TRBV28 and TRBJ1-2, with 9 bases fitting TRBD1. The CDR3 region is CASSPPNRGRGGYTF. The CDR3 coding sequence is TGTGCCAGCAGTCCGCCGAACAGGGGGCGCGGGGGCTACACCTTC.